Sequencing of this T cell receptor beta chain was carried out in a study of blood T cell repertoires in COVID-19. The V end was cut by 2 bases, the J end by 10 bases, with 21 bases between. The CDR3 runs to 16 residues. Germline CDR1 reads LGHNA; CDR2 reads YSLEER. Only in-frame clones appear in the TCRdb table, and some are missing; sequencing was by immunoSEQ multiplex PCR. The data contain roughly 190,000 clones, about 81% of them singletons. Sequencing used peripheral blood. This TCR was sampled from a woman aged 55 to 70 with COVID-19, enrolled during active disease. The chain has TRBV4-3 and TRBJ2-1, with D perhaps matching TRBD2 (7 bases). CDR3 DNA: TGCGCCAGCAGCCAAAGGGGGGGAAGAGTGGAGATCGAGCAGTTCTTC. This codes for CASSQRGGRVEIEQFF.